This record concerns one T cell receptor beta chain sequence. The antigen is undetermined. The CDR3 goes on 3 residues after the read ends, and that part is filled in from the germline J gene. This specimen comes from a study of T cells in women clearing cervical HPV infection. General study findings and limits: Unknown T-cell numbers per sample may underlie the richness differences.

Germline V gene lookup returns CDR1 SGHNT and CDR2 YENEEA. CDR3 length equals 13 residues. The V segment lost 6 bases and the J segment 5 bases; nucleotides outside the gene matches: 6. Clones were sequenced by immunoSEQ multiplex PCR, and TCRdb holds only the in-frame ones, with some missing. With some 30,000 clones in the sample, the ten largest clones hold 15% to 20%. The sequenced material came from blood buffy coat. This TCR came from a woman aged 18 to 69 with a cervical HPV16 infection that either progressed to CIN3+ or cleared (not recorded which). V and J are TRBV11-3 and TRBJ2-5; 7 nucleotides line up with TRBD1. CDR3 amino acids: CASRYRGKETQYF. Partial CDR3 DNA: TGTGCCAGCAGGTACAGGGGTAAGGAGACC.